This T cell receptor (beta chain) was sequenced during a study of blood T cell repertoires in COVID-19. Background on the study: Some COVID-19 samples were acute and others convalescent; all came from the United States, Italy and Spain. In each case, the material was cDNA or gDNA derived from T cells, B-cell-depleted T cells, or PBMCs.

The V and J ends lost 1 base and 6 bases, in that order; junction bases with no gene match: 10. CDR3 length equals 17 residues. Germline CDR1 reads SGHTA; CDR2 reads FQGTGA. Libraries were prepared by immunoSEQ multiplex PCR; TCRdb keeps only in-frame clonotypes and omits some of them. This table holds more than 120,000 clones, over 80% found once. The chain couples TRBV7-3 to TRBJ1-1, with 11 bases matching TRBD1. The sequence derives from a man aged 45-60 years who had recovered from COVID-19. The sample taken for sequencing was peripheral blood. CDR3 loop: CASSLNPGTGGFAEAFF. The CDR3, as DNA: TGTGCCAGCAGCTTAAACCCCGGGACAGGGGGTTTCGCTGAAGCTTTCTTT.